The 21 T cell receptor beta chains below come from one sample, sequenced in a study of blood T cell repertoires in COVID-19. The assay was immunoSEQ multiplex PCR, and TCRdb's table has in-frame clones only and misses some. The sample lists over 100,000 clones, around nine tenths occurring once. Sequenced material: peripheral blood. The receptors were sampled from a man over 45 with active or convalescent COVID-19.

This chain uses TRBV19 with TRBJ1-6, with D unclear. Germline values: CDR1 LNHDA, CDR2 SQIVND (reference sequence). The length of the CDR3 is 13 residues. The V end lost 3 bases, the J end lost 8 bases, and 8 bases lay between the germline ends. The CDR3 protein is CASSILRDSPLHF. CDR3 sequence (DNA): TGTGCCAGTAGTATTCTGAGGGATTCACCCCTCCACTTT.

Details on this clone: The limits of the CDR3 on the DNA are not certain, so only TCRdb's listed CDR3 is given. The genes are TRBV19 and TRBJ1-2; no check of the table's D call, TRBD1, against the DNA was made. The germline V gene encodes CDR1 LNHDA and CDR2 SQIVND (reference sequence). The CDR3 totals 15 residues, both ends included. The CDR3 protein is CASTSADRGSGGYTF.

This chain links TRBV19 with TRBJ2-3; 8 nucleotides align to TRBD1. V was pared by 10 bases and J by 3 bases, with 9 bases of the junction left unmatched. Germline CDR1 LNHDA, CDR2 SQIVND (reference sequence). This CDR3 comprises 14 residues. The CDR3 nucleotides read TGTGCCATCTCAGGGGGCGGGAAGACAGATACGCAGTATTTT. Translated: CAISGGGKTDTQYF.

In this sample, this clone turned up a few times. Mismatch with germline at one junction end may stem from a read error. CDR3 nucleotide sequence: TGTGCCAGCAGCTTAGCCCGGACAGATGACTTC. Encoded protein: CASSLARTDDF. The chain recombines TRBV7-9 with TRBJ1-2, with a possible D match to TRBD1 (6 bases). The CDR3 covers 11 residues. Germline CDR1 reads SEHNR; CDR2 reads FQNEAQ (reference sequence).

The V and J genes are TRBV18 and TRBJ1-1, with 7 bases matching TRBD1. J gave up 4 bases and V 3 bases, and 8 bases lay outside the gene matches. CDR1 is KGHSH, CDR2 LQKENI, per germline. The CDR3 spans 15 residues. The CDR3 loop reads CASSPKQDRSTEAFF. CDR3 coding DNA: TGTGCCAGCTCACCCAAACAGGACAGGAGCACTGAAGCTTTCTTT. The entire variable domain, with the rest obtained from reference TRBV18 and TRBJ1-1, is as follows: NAGVMQNPRHLVRRRGQEARLRCSPMKGHSHVYWYRQLPEEGLKFMVYLQKENIIDESGMPKERFSAEFPKEGPSILRIQQVVRGDSAAYFCASSPKQDRSTEAFFGQGTRLTVV.

V and J are TRBV30 and TRBJ2-5; possibly TRBD2 for D (7 bases). The CDR3 spans 12 residues. CDR1 is GTSNPN, CDR2 SVGIG, per germline (reference sequence). V gave up 4 bases and J gave up 4 bases, with 10 bases separating them. This CDR3 is CAWKGGAETQYF. CDR3 coding DNA: TGTGCCTGGAAGGGGGGGGCAGAGACCCAGTACTTC.

The gene calls are TRBV6-5 and TRBJ2-2; D possibly corresponds to TRBD2 (6 bases). The CDR3 has 15 residues. The V gene's germline CDR1 is MNHEY and CDR2 SVGAGI. V was clipped by 0 bases and J by 1 base, with 6 bases between them. CDR3 sequence: CASSYSGGNTGELFF. The CDR3 DNA follows: TGTGCCAGCAGTTACTCGGGGGGGAACACCGGGGAGCTGTTTTTT.

V usage is TRBV7-8 and J usage is TRBJ1-2, with D perhaps matching TRBD1 (6 bases). CDR1 is SGHVS, CDR2 FQNEAQ, per germline. Trimming stripped 7 bases from V and 2 bases from J, with 17 bases between. CDR3 length equals 15 residues. CDR3 region: CASTVGGTGNYGYTF. Written as DNA, the CDR3 is TGTGCCAGCACCGTAGGGGGAACTGGGAACTATGGCTACACCTTC.

The chain recombines TRBV25-1 with TRBJ1-1; a weak D match, TRBD1 (6 bases). Germline CDR1 and CDR2: MGHDK and SYGVNS. Trimming removed 3 bases at V and 1 base at J, with 12 bases between. This CDR3 spans 15 amino acids. The CDR3 nucleotides are TGTGCCAGCAGTGACTTCGGACAGCCGAACACTGAAGCTTTCTTT. Translation gives CASSDFGQPNTEAFF.

The V gene is TRBV28, the J gene TRBJ1-2; no firm D call. CDR3 length: 13 residues. Per germline, CDR1 MDHEN and CDR2 SYDVKM. Trimming pared 6 bases from V and 2 bases from J, leaving 10 bases between. The CDR3 nucleotides read TGTGCCAGCAGGTCTACAGAAAACTATGGCTACACCTTC. Its protein is CASRSTENYGYTF.

V gene TRBV6-2 or TRBV6-3 combines with J gene TRBJ1-6; D possibly corresponds to TRBD1 (5 bases). Trimming took 6 bases from V and 3 from J, leaving 12 bases between them. The CDR3 length is 15 residues. Germline V lookup: CDR1 MNHEY, CDR2 SVGEGT. The CDR3 reads CASSPAGLYNSPLHF. The CDR3 coding sequence is TGTGCCAGCAGCCCCGCGGGACTCTATAATTCACCCCTCCACTTT.

V gene TRBV4-3 combines with J gene TRBJ2-3, with 11 bases matching TRBD1. In germline, CDR1 is LGHNA, CDR2 YSLEER. V gave up 0 bases and J gave up 5 bases; unmatched junction bases: 4. This CDR3 has 16 amino acids. CDR3 in DNA: TGCGCCAGCAGCCAAGATTGGGGACAGGGGGGAGATACGCAGTATTTT. Residues: CASSQDWGQGGDTQYF.

This clone was picked up a small number of times. The chain joins TRBV12-3 or TRBV12-4 to TRBJ1-2; D may be TRBD1 (5 bases). The germline V and J ends were trimmed by 7 bases and 5 bases, with 14 bases remaining between them. The CDR3 consists of 13 residues. The CDR3 protein is CASTSVGPYGYTF. CDR3 coding DNA: TGTGCCAGCACCTCGGTGGGGCCTTATGGCTACACCTTC.

This clone appeared a few times. The V gene is TRBV28, the J gene TRBJ2-7; TRBD2 aligns across 12 bases. Germline V gene data show CDR1 as MDHEN and CDR2 as SYDVKM. The J segment lost 9 bases and the V segment lost 5 bases, leaving 14 bases of the junction unmatched. CDR3 size: 16 residues. This chain's CDR3 is CASSPTSGGSLQRQYV. DNA for the CDR3: TGTGCCAGCAGTCCGACTAGCGGGGGCTCGTTACAGAGGCAGTACGTC.

The sample holds many counts of this clone. The chain is built from TRBV3-1 (or the pseudogene TRBV3-2) and TRBJ1-5; 7 nucleotides line up with TRBD1. Per germline, CDR1 LGHDT and CDR2 YNNKEL (reference sequence). After removal of 5 bases from V and 4 bases from J, the junction contained 8 bases not matched to a gene. The CDR3 loop spans 15 amino acids. The CDR3 sequence is CASSKVQGRNQPQHF. CDR3 sequence (DNA): TGTGCCAGCAGCAAGGTACAGGGGCGAAATCAGCCCCAGCATTTT.

The chain has TRBV30 and TRBJ2-7; D perhaps matches TRBD1 (5 bases). The germline V gene encodes CDR1 GTSNPN and CDR2 SVGIG (reference sequence). V was clipped by 1 base and J by 0 bases, with 13 bases between them. This CDR3 has 15 residues. The CDR3 bases are TGTGCCTGGAGTGCCCCAGGGCAGAGCTCCTACGAGCAGTACTTC. Translated: CAWSAPGQSSYEQYF.

This rearrangement joins TRBV28 to TRBJ1-2, with a weak D call TRBD1 (6 bases). The CDR3 spans 13 residues. The V gene lost 6 bases and the J gene lost 6 bases, with 14 bases spanning the gap. Germline CDR1 is MDHEN and CDR2 is SYDVKM. The CDR3 sequence: CASRTGNKNGYTF. The DNA of the CDR3 is TGTGCCAGCAGAACAGGGAATAAGAATGGCTACACCTTC.

V is TRBV3-1 (or the pseudogene TRBV3-2) and J is TRBJ1-4, with a tentative D call TRBD1 (6 bases). Germline-derived CDR1 and CDR2 are LGHDT and YNNKEL (reference sequence). CDR3 length: 13 residues. The V end lost 1 base, the J end lost 9 bases, and 9 bases lay between the germline ends. CDR3 in amino acids: CASSQGDTQKLFF. The CDR3 coding sequence is TGTGCCAGCAGCCAAGGGGACACACAAAAACTGTTTTTT.

The rearrangement joins TRBV9 to TRBJ2-1; TRBD2 agrees at 10 bases. V dropped 0 bases and J dropped 7; count of bases not matched to a gene: 7. CDR3 length: 16 amino acids. Germline CDR1 reads SGDLS; CDR2 reads YYNGEE. CDR3 nucleotides: TGTGCCAGCAGCGTAGGAGAGCGGGGGGGCCGGAATGAGCAGTTCTTC. This encodes CASSVGERGGRNEQFF.

The rearrangement uses TRBV5-5 and TRBJ1-6, with a possible D match to TRBD1 (6 bases). Germline V lookup: CDR1 SGHKS, CDR2 YYEKEE (reference sequence). V was clipped by 9 bases and J by 7 bases, with 14 bases between them. This CDR3 region has 13 residues. The CDR3 DNA sequence: TGTGCCACTCATACAGGGCCAAATTCACCCCTCCACTTT. It translates to CATHTGPNSPLHF.

This clone was detected once. The genes are TRBV7-2 and TRBJ2-6; tentative D call: TRBD1 (5 bases). The CDR3 runs 16 residues. The germline V gene encodes CDR1 SGHTA and CDR2 FQGNSA. Trimming shortened V by 1 base and J by 0 bases, and 7 bases separated the two germline ends. Written as DNA, the CDR3 is TGTGCCAGCAGCTTAGGGACACTCTCTGGGGCCAACGTCCTGACTTTC. This translates into CASSLGTLSGANVLTF.